This TCR beta chain originates from a study of blood T cell repertoires in COVID-19. Overall study context: The study drew acute and convalescent COVID-19 samples from the United States, Italy and Spain. T cells, B-cell-depleted T cells, or PBMCs provided the cDNA or gDNA that served as material.

Using immunoSEQ multiplex PCR, the repertoire was profiled, and TCRdb retains in-frame clones only, with some absent. The sample consists of 150,000 to 200,000 clones, roughly 84% of them appearing once. This clone was observed once. Trimming took off 1 base at V and 0 bases at J, with 7 bases between the two ends. Germline V gene sequence: CDR1 LNHDA, CDR2 SQIVND (reference sequence). This CDR3 region has 15 residues. This clonotype originated in a human donor with acute or convalescent COVID-19. The donor label of this sample is uncertain. V usage is TRBV19 and J usage is TRBJ1-3; no clear D gene. Sequencing used peripheral blood. CDR3 DNA: TGTGCCAGTAGTATAGGGGCGCGCTCTGGAAACACCATATATTTT. Amino acid sequence: CASSIGARSGNTIYF.